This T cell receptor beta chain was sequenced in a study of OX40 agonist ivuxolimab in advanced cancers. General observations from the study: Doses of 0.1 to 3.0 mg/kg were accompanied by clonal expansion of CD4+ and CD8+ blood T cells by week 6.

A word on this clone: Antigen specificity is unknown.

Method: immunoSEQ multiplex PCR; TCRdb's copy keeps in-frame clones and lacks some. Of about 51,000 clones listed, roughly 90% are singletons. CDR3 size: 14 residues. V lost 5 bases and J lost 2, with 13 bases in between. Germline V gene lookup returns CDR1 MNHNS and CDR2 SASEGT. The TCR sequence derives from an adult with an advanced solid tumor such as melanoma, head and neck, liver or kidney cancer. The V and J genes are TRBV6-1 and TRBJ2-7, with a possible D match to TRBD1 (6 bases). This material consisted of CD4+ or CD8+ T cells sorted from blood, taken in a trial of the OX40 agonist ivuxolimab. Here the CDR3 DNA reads TGTGCCAGCAGTCCTACAGGGTCAGCCTACGAGCAGTACTTC. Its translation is CASSPTGSAYEQYF.